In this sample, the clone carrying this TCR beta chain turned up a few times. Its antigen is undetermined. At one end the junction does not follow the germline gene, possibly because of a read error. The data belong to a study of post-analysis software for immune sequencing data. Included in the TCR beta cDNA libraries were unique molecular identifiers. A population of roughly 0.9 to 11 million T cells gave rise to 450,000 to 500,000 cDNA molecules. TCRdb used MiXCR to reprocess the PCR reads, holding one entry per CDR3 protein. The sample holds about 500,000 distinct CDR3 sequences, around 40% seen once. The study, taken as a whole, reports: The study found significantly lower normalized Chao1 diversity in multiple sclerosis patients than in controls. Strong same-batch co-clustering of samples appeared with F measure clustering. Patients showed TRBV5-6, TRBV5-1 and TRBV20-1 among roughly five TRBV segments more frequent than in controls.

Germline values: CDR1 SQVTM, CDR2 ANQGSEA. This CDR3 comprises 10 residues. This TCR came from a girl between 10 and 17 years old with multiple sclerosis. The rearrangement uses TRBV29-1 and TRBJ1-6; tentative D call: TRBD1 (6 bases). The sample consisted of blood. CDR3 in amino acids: CRTADSPLHF. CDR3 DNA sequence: TGTCGGACAGCCGATTCACCCCTCCACTTT. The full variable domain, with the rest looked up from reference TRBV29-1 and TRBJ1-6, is SAVISQKPSRDICQRGTSLTIQCQVDSQVTMMFWYRQQPGQSLTLIATANQGSEATYESGFVIDKFPISRPNLTFSTLTVSNMSPEDSSIYLCRTADSPLHFGNGTRLTVT.